This T cell receptor (beta chain) was recovered during a study of sequential checkpoint blockade in melanoma. Study-wide background: Patients were randomized 1:1 to nivolumab-then-ipilimumab or ipilimumab-then-nivolumab first-line.

Profiled with immunoSEQ multiplex PCR; TCRdb holds only in-frame clones, not every one. The sample has more than 9,500 clones; more than 65% are singletons. Germline V CDR1 and CDR2: MNHEY, SVGAGI. The CDR3 length is 14 residues. The junction had 4 bases not matched to a gene; V was cut back by 2 bases and J by 5 bases. Treatment meaning: randomized to nivolumab then ipilimumab (arm A) or the reverse (arm B). None of the patients previously received DNA-damaging chemotherapy. From thawed PBMCs, live CD3+CD8+ cells negative for CD19 and CD56 were sorted. The sequence came from a human donor with melanoma. The chain employs TRBV6-5 and TRBJ1-1; 8 bases agree with TRBD1. Sequencing was performed on CD8+ T cells sorted from blood (inferred from file names), taken from a patient given nivolumab and ipilimumab in sequence. CDR3 DNA: TGTGCCAGCAGTTACACAGACAGGGGAACTGAAGCTTTCTTT. It encodes CASSYTDRGTEAFF.